This T cell receptor beta chain was documented in a study of regulatory T cells in long-lasting Graves disease. This clonotype was recorded a few times. The CDR3 is 14 residues long. Germline V gives CDR1 LNHDA, CDR2 SQIVND (reference sequence). V was pared by 1 base and J by 4 bases, with 10 bases between. Library construction for TCR beta used iRepertoire HTBI primers and Arm-PCR of CDR3 regions. The authors' processing: Identified segments across samples numbered 60 or so TRBV and more than 11 TRBJ. MiXCR, run by TCRdb on the multiplex PCR reads, gives a single entry per CDR3 protein. TCRdb's processing, not the study's, gives the V and J calls here. The table lists around 500,000 distinct CDR3 sequences, more than 20% of them singletons. Time point noted: persistent/refractory GD, antithyroid drugs over 5 years with positive TRAb. The authors made the TCR library using RNA they extracted from PBMCs.

The V and J genes are TRBV19 and TRBJ1-2; D remains ambiguous. Source: peripheral blood mononuclear cells (PBMCs), taken when the disease was refractory, from a patient treated with antithyroid drugs. The sequence was obtained from a female donor with Graves disease. Written as DNA, the CDR3 is TGTGCCAGTAGTATAGCTCGGGCGACCTATGGCTACACCTTC. Residues: CASSIARATYGYTF.